This TCR beta chain is drawn from a study of shared clonotypes between healthy human individuals. The CDR3 is made up of 14 amino acids. V gave up 5 bases and J gave up 1 base, with 11 bases separating them. Germline V gene lookup returns CDR1 SGHAT and CDR2 FQNNGV. Regarding this clone: What it recognizes is unknown.

The DNA input per sorted-subset replicate PCR was 200 ng, corresponding to roughly 30,000 T cell genomes. TCRdb's table, derived via immunoSEQ multiplex PCR, lists solely in-frame clones and lacks some. The table lists about 1,500,000 clones, about 96% of them singletons, with over 1% in the top ten. Study outcomes and limitations: Between several donors, naive CD4 clonotypes were shared at a level of around 5.2%.

The study enrolled healthy HIV-negative adults without recent acute infections or vaccinations as donors. This TCR derives from a man younger than 40 in good health. The chain combines TRBV11-2 with TRBJ1-1; D ambiguous. Sample: naive CD4+ T cells sorted from blood. Documented subset: CD45RA+ positively selected. The CDR3 sequence: CASSQTAGNTEAFF. CDR3 bases: TGTGCCAGCAGCCAGACCGCAGGGAACACTGAAGCTTTCTTT.